This TCR beta chain was profiled in a study of tumor and adjacent non-tumor tissue in lung cancer. Study observations and caveats: Tumor repertoires had a smaller top 100 clone share than normal lung.

Three rounds of nested PCR, following a modified ARM-PCR protocol, produced the TCRbeta library. TCRdb recomputed calls from the multiplex PCR reads with MiXCR, one row per CDR3 protein. The sample lists tens of thousands of distinct CDR3 sequences; around 70% were seen once. The CDR3 consists of 14 residues. Trimming removed 11 bases at V and 3 bases at J, with 19 bases between. The V gene's germline CDR1 is MGHRA and CDR2 YSYEKL. Turning to this clonotype: Its specificity is not known.

This sample's RNA came from whole unsorted tissue. The normal lung tissue was taken more than 3 cm from the tumor edge. The chain carries TRBV4-1 and TRBJ1-2; TRBD1 might be the D (6 bases). The sample was distant non-tumor lung tissue. This TCR was recovered from a woman aged 45-60 years with non-small cell lung cancer. The CDR3 sequence: CAGSQGGGDYGYTF. In DNA, the CDR3 is TGCGCCGGTAGCCAAGGAGGGGGGGACTATGGCTACACCTTC.